This TCR beta chain was recovered during a study of T-cell memory formation after mild COVID-19. Each CDR3 protein is one row after TCRdb ran MiXCR on the 5' RACE reads. This table holds 140,000 to 150,000 distinct CDR3 sequences, roughly a quarter found once. The CDR3 runs 15 residues. The V end was cut by 0 bases, the J end by 5 bases, with 14 bases between. Germline loops: CDR1 SGHRS, CDR2 YFSETQ. The table lists this clonotype with a few counts. Antigen unknown. Study-wide findings and caveats: The authors left the SARS-CoV-2 specificity of second-wave clones peaking on day 37 unconfirmed. CD4+ contracting clones were found mainly in CM and EM, and CD8+ ones in EMRA. Some SARS-CoV-2-responding clones were already detected in memory before infection.

Specimen: PBMCs or a T cell subset sorted from them (not recorded which). This clonotype originated in an adult woman who had mild COVID-19 (a few samples of this study predate the infection). Cell type and time point are not known. The chain joins TRBV5-1 to TRBJ1-2, with TRBD1 as a possible D gene (6 bases). CDR3 coding DNA: TGCGCCAGCAGCTTGGAGGTCCAGGGGAGGTATGGCTACACCTTC. Its translation: CASSLEVQGRYGYTF.